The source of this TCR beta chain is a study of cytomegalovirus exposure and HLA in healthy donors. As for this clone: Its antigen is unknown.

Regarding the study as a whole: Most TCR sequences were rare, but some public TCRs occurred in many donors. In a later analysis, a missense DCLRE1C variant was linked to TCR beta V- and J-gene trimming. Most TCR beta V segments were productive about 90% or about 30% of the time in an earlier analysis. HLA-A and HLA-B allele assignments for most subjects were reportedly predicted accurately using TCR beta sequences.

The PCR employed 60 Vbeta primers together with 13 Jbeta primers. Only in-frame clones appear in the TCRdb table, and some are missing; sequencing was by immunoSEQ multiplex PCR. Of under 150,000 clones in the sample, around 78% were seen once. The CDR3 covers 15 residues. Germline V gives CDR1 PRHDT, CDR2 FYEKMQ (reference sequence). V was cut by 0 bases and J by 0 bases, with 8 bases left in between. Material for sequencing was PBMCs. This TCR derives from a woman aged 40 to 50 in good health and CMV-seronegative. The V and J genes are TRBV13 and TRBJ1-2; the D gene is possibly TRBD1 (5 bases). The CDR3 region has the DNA TGTGCCAGCAGCTTAGGGACAGTTGCTAACTATGGCTACACCTTC. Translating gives CASSLGTVANYGYTF.